The text below deals with one TCR beta chain. The antigen is undetermined. Trimming removed 6 bases from V and 1 base from J, with 15 bases in between. The CDR3 has 15 residues. The germline V gene has CDR1 SGHRS and CDR2 YFSETQ. Sequencing used immunoSEQ multiplex PCR; TCRdb keeps in-frame clones, though not all of them. The table shows some 75,000 clones, with about 80% occurring only once. This sample's time point: blood 2 weeks post-SBRT. Treatment described: 15 Gy SBRT to primary tumor, nephrectomy 4 weeks later. Serial blood draws occurred at baseline and 2 and 4 weeks post-SBRT. The data belong to a study of radiation and T cells in renal cell carcinoma. Study observations and caveats: In blood, top tumor clones expanded by 2 weeks, shrinking by 4.

The material was blood, obtained from a patient whose treatment included radiotherapy and nephrectomy. The receptor comes from a man aged 60 to 69 with renal cell carcinoma. The chain employs TRBV5-1 and TRBJ2-3; no firm D call. CDR3: CASTLEQPRTDTQYF. CDR3 coding DNA: TGCGCCAGCACTCTAGAGCAACCCCGCACAGATACGCAGTATTTT.